This T cell receptor beta chain was recovered during a study of T cell responses to AZD1222 COVID-19 vaccine. Note on this clone: As yet, its antigen is unknown.

Germline-derived CDR1 and CDR2 are SGHRS and YFSETQ. V shed 4 bases, J shed 6 bases, and the junction held 8 bases outside the gene matches. The CDR3 is 17 residues long. The data were produced by immunoSEQ multiplex PCR, yet TCRdb's version contains in-frame clones alone and is incomplete. The profile shows 180,000 or so clones, roughly 92% of them singletons. Broader study findings: Females made up more of the donors, who were largely white British, and clonal diversity may have come out too low. Repertoire sampling was restricted to post-peak T cell response timepoints.

This sequence originates from an adult who received the AZD1222 COVID-19 vaccine. The chain joins TRBV5-1 to TRBJ2-2, with TRBD2 identical over 14 bases. The sample was peripheral blood, taken 28 days after the second AZD1222 dose. The CDR3 region has the DNA TGCGCCAGCAGCCGAGGACTAGCGGGAGGTTTAGCCGGGGAGCTGTTTTTT. Its protein product is CASSRGLAGGLAGELFF.